This is a list of T cell receptor beta chains from one sample in a study of CD8+ T cells in alopecia areata. Clones were read by immunoSEQ multiplex PCR, and TCRdb kept only the in-frame ones, dropping some. Seen here are 100,000 to 120,000 clones, less than 70% observed once, and the top ten hold roughly 3.5%. The source material was CD4+ T cells sorted from blood, sampled at week 24, from a patient treated with tofacitinib. The receptor set was obtained from a human donor with alopecia areata. Both conserved end residues are part of each CDR3. The D gene is left open where the match is weak. Some rows have no size entry. The others give once, few or many, or a class for an expanded clone.

v_gene	j_gene	d_gene	abundance	CDR3aa	CDR3nt
TRBV5-1	TRBJ2-7	TRBD1	NA	CASSLAGTGSYEQYF	TGCGCCAGCAGCTTGGCCGGGACAGGGTCCTACGAGCAGTACTTC
TRBV2	TRBJ1-2	NA	NA	CASSGGDYGYTF	TGTGCCAGCAGTGGGGGGGACTATGGCTACACCTTC
TRBV5-1	TRBJ2-1	NA	NA	CASGISGLNEQFF	TGCGCCAGCGGAATTAGCGGACTGAATGAGCAGTTCTTC
TRBV7-8	TRBJ2-5	NA	NA	CASSLVRARPQETQYF	TGTGCCAGCAGCTTAGTTAGGGCTAGACCCCAAGAGACCCAGTACTTC
TRBV10-3	TRBJ2-3	TRBD1	NA	CAISEEGQDTDTQYF	TGTGCCATCAGTGAGGAGGGACAGGACACAGATACGCAGTATTTT
TRBV7-6	TRBJ1-4	TRBD1	NA	CASSLVGTVNEKLFF	TGTGCCAGCAGCCTTGTTGGGACAGTGAATGAAAAACTGTTTTTT
TRBV5-6	TRBJ2-1	NA	few	CASSLDQGWSYNEQFF	TGTGCCAGCAGCTTGGATCAGGGGTGGTCCTACAATGAGCAGTTCTTC
TRBV29-1	TRBJ2-5	NA	few	CSVDPSTGETQYF	TGCAGCGTTGATCCGTCAACGGGAGAGACCCAGTACTTC
TRBV7-2	TRBJ2-5	NA	NA	CASSLGPTRETQYF	TGTGCCAGCAGCTTAGGCCCTACGCGAGAGACCCAGTACTTC
TRBV5-6	TRBJ2-5	NA	NA	CASSLQSQETQYF	TGTGCCAGCAGCCTACAGAGCCAAGAGACCCAGTACTTC
TRBV7-9	TRBJ2-3	NA	once	CASSLAGFRTDTQYF	TGTGCCAGCAGCTTAGCGGGCTTCCGCACAGATACGCAGTATTTT
TRBV5-6	TRBJ2-3	NA	NA	CASSRPPLDTQYF	TGTGCCAGCAGCCGCCCCCCGCTGGATACGCAGTATTTT
TRBV2	TRBJ2-5	NA	NA	CASTATNPQETQYF	TGTGCCAGCACAGCTACTAATCCCCAAGAGACCCAGTACTTC
TRBV2	TRBJ2-7	NA	NA	CASSLGPTGEQYF	TGTGCCAGCAGCTTGGGCCCCACCGGCGAGCAGTACTTC
TRBV4-2	TRBJ2-7	TRBD2	NA	CASSQAETSVYEQYF	TGTGCCAGCAGCCAAGCAGAGACTAGCGTCTACGAGCAGTACTTC
TRBV5-6	TRBJ2-1	TRBD1	NA	CASSPTGANEQFF	TGTGCCAGCAGCCCGACAGGGGCCAATGAGCAGTTCTTC
TRBV18	TRBJ1-6	TRBD1	NA	CASSPPGTGGATLHF	TGTGCCAGCTCACCACCGGGGACAGGGGGCGCAACCCTCCACTTT
TRBV29-1	TRBJ2-1	NA	NA	CSVEEGAYNEQFF	TGCAGCGTTGAAGAGGGCGCCTACAATGAGCAGTTCTTC
TRBV7-9	TRBJ2-7	NA	NA	CASVVTGNYEQYF	TGTGCCAGCGTCGTCACAGGGAACTACGAGCAGTACTTC
TRBV5-6	TRBJ2-5	NA	NA	CASSLARTQYF	TGTGCCAGCAGCTTGGCTAGGACCCAGTACTTC
TRBV5-6	TRBJ1-2	NA	NA	CASSFGGDGYTF	TGTGCCAGCAGCTTCGGGGGTGATGGCTACACCTTC
TRBV5-1	TRBJ1-5	TRBD1	NA	CASSLGLGDRDNQPQHF	TGCGCCAGCAGCTTGGGACTTGGGGACAGGGATAATCAGCCCCAGCATTTT
TRBV18	TRBJ1-1	NA	NA	CASSPTGNTEAFF	TGTGCCAGCTCACCCACAGGGAACACTGAAGCTTTCTTT
TRBV6-5	TRBJ2-2	NA	few	CASSITSTGELFF	TGTGCCAGCAGTATAACTAGCACCGGGGAGCTGTTTTTT
TRBV30	TRBJ1-5	NA	few	CAWSGQINQPQHF	TGTGCCTGGAGTGGGCAGATTAATCAGCCCCAGCATTTT
TRBV7-9	TRBJ1-2	TRBD1	NA	CASSPTGAASGYTF	TGTGCCAGCAGCCCGACAGGGGCCGCAAGTGGCTACACCTTC
TRBV30	TRBJ1-5	NA	NA	CAWSFRYNQPQHF	TGTGCCTGGAGTTTCCGATACAATCAGCCCCAGCATTTT
TRBV27	TRBJ2-4	NA	NA	CAPQGLVQYF	TGTGCCCCCCAGGGGTTAGTTCAGTACTTC
TRBV6-5	TRBJ1-1	TRBD1	NA	CASSTHRGPNTEAFF	TGTGCCAGCAGTACCCACAGGGGCCCGAACACTGAAGCTTTCTTT
TRBV10-3	TRBJ2-7	TRBD1	NA	CAISAAGTAYEQYF	TGTGCCATCAGTGCAGCCGGGACAGCATACGAGCAGTACTTC
TRBV5-6	TRBJ2-1	TRBD2	NA	CASSRLAGGTYEQFF	TGTGCCAGCAGCCGACTAGCGGGGGGGACCTATGAGCAGTTCTTC
TRBV7-2	TRBJ2-5	TRBD1	NA	CASSLAGTGVGLETQYF	TGTGCCAGCAGCTTAGCGGGGACAGGGGTCGGTCTGGAGACCCAGTACTTC
TRBV11-3	TRBJ2-5	NA	NA	CASSTGTLGWSQYF	TGTGCCAGCAGCACCGGGACGCTGGGTTGGTCCCAGTACTTC
TRBV7-9	TRBJ2-5	NA	NA	CASSLFTGETQYF	TGTGCCAGCAGCTTATTCACCGGAGAGACCCAGTACTTC
TRBV5-1	TRBJ1-1	NA	NA	CASSLEVGRRGMNTEAFF	TGCGCCAGCAGCTTGGAAGTGGGACGGAGGGGAATGAACACTGAAGCTTTCTTT
TRBV5-1	TRBJ2-5	NA	few	CASSRVETQYF	TGCGCCAGCAGTCGGGTGGAGACCCAGTACTTC
TRBV5-1	TRBJ2-7	NA	NA	CASSLDLASQYF	TGCGCCAGCAGCTTGGACCTAGCGTCGCAGTACTTC
TRBV10-1	TRBJ2-3	NA	many	CASSVGGAGGDTQYF	TGCGCCAGCAGTGTTGGGGGGGCCGGTGGAGATACGCAGTATTTT
TRBV5-1	TRBJ1-2	TRBD1	NA	CASSSTGGYGYTF	TGCGCCAGCAGCTCGACAGGGGGCTATGGCTACACCTTC
TRBV5-4	TRBJ1-5	NA	NA	CASSLGGNSNQPQHF	TGTGCCAGCAGCTTGGGTGGGAATAGCAATCAGCCCCAGCATTTT
TRBV19	TRBJ1-6	NA	NA	CASSPGKNSPLHF	TGTGCCAGTAGCCCGGGGAAGAATTCACCCCTCCACTTT